These 31 T cell receptor beta chains were all obtained from the same sample, sequenced in a study of vaccination effects on CD4 cells after COVID-19. The protocol was immunoSEQ multiplex PCR, while the TCRdb copy is restricted to in-frame clones and leaves out a portion. The sample carries 55,000 to 90,000 clones, around 70% recorded once. Their antigens are not known. Using viral peptide pools, the ViraFEST assay grew out antigen-specific CD4+ T cells prior to sequencing. At the end of about ten days of culture, CD4+ T cells were isolated. By PCR, the person was confirmed to have had SARS-CoV-2 infection between March and December 2020. The starting material was CD4+ T cells from PBMCs cultured with HIV peptides, obtained before COVID-19 vaccination. The subset denotes: HIV-1 Nef peptide pool negative control/reference culture. The receptor source for this set is a human donor who had a prior SARS-CoV-2 infection.

This clone occurred a few times. The chain joins TRBV2 to TRBJ2-7, with D possibly being TRBD2 (6 bases). The CDR3 covers 16 residues. In germline, CDR1 is SNHLY, CDR2 FYNNEI. The V and J ends lost 7 bases and 5 bases respectively, with 24 bases between them. CDR3 protein: CASKLGAASAYHEQYF. CDR3 coding DNA: TGTGCCAGCAAGCTCGGGGCCGCTAGCGCCTACCACGAGCAGTACTTC.

The chain carries TRBV7-3 and TRBJ1-1; 8 positions agree with TRBD1. The length of the CDR3 is 14 residues. Trimming cost V 3 bases and J 5 bases; bases outside gene matches: 5. Per the germline V gene, CDR1 is SGHTA and CDR2 is FQGTGA. CDR3 sequence (DNA): TGTGCCAGCAGCTTCAACAGGGGGAGTACTGAAGCTTTCTTT. Protein product: CASSFNRGSTEAFF.

The V gene is TRBV19, the J gene TRBJ2-2, with a tentative D call TRBD2 (6 bases). In germline, CDR1 is LNHDA, CDR2 SQIVND (reference sequence). The CDR3 spans 16 residues. The V end was cut by 3 bases, the J end by 4 bases, with 15 bases between. The CDR3 spells CASSIGLYGGTGELFF. As DNA, the CDR3 is TGTGCCAGTAGTATTGGGCTCTACGGGGGCACCGGGGAGCTGTTTTTT.

The chain is built from TRBV2 and TRBJ1-2; 9 bases agree with TRBD1. In germline, CDR1 is SNHLY, CDR2 FYNNEI. This CDR3 spans 13 amino acids. With V trimmed by 7 bases and J by 6 bases, 6 bases remained unmatched. The CDR3 region has the DNA TGTGCCAGCACCACAGACAGGGGGGATGGCTACACCTTC. Its protein is CASTTDRGDGYTF.

This chain links TRBV30 with TRBJ2-7; D ambiguous. Trimming left V 3 bases short and J 1 base short, with 10 bases between. Per the germline V gene, CDR1 is GTSNPN and CDR2 is SVGIG (reference sequence). The length of the CDR3 is 13 residues. The CDR3 sequence is CAWRLSGSYEQYF. CDR3 bases: TGTGCCTGGAGACTTTCCGGATCCTACGAGCAGTACTTC.

As DNA, the CDR3 is TGCGCCAGCAGCAGGGAACAGGGGCACTATGGCTACACCTTC. Protein sequence: CASSREQGHYGYTF. This chain connects TRBV5-1 to TRBJ1-2, with 7 bases lining up with TRBD1. V lost 4 bases to trimming and J lost 3 bases; unmatched junction nucleotides: 6. This CDR3 region has 14 residues. In germline, CDR1 is SGHRS, CDR2 YFSETQ.

The V gene is TRBV18, the J gene TRBJ1-2; D gene uncertain. Trimming removed 3 bases from V and 5 bases from J, with 10 bases in between. CDR1 KGHSH and CDR2 LQKENI come from the germline V gene. CDR3 size: 13 residues. The CDR3 here is CASSPRTDYGYTF. In DNA form, the CDR3 reads TGTGCCAGCTCACCCCGGACGGATTATGGCTACACCTTC.

The chain couples TRBV4-1 to TRBJ2-1; the match to TRBD1 covers 8 bases. The germline V gene encodes CDR1 MGHRA and CDR2 YSYEKL. There are 16 residues in the CDR3. Germline trimming cut 2 bases from V and 3 bases from J; bases unmatched to any gene: 6. For the CDR3, the DNA is TGCGCCAGCAGCCAATTCGGCAGGGGGCTCTACAATGAGCAGTTCTTC. Translated, it gives CASSQFGRGLYNEQFF.

This clone came up once. CDR3 residues: CASSLAGRGYNEQFF. Here the CDR3 DNA reads TGTGCCAGCAGCTTAGCTGGCAGGGGCTACAATGAGCAGTTCTTC. The rearrangement links TRBV11-1 to TRBJ2-1, with D possibly TRBD1 on 6 matching bases. This CDR3 is built from 15 residues. Germline V gives CDR1 SGHAT, CDR2 FQDESV (reference sequence). V shed 0 bases and J shed 3 bases, with 9 bases lying between them.

V and J are TRBV18 and TRBJ1-2; D is ambiguous. The germline CDR1 and CDR2 sequences are KGHSH and LQKENI. Trimming stripped 2 bases from V and 0 bases from J, with 13 bases between. CDR3 length: 16 residues. DNA of the CDR3: TGTGCCAGCTCACCAGGTCATCGAGCAGCTAACTATGGCTACACCTTC. Translating gives CASSPGHRAANYGYTF. Based on the CDR3 plus reference TRBV18 and TRBJ1-2, the full variable domain is NAGVMQNPRHLVRRRGQEARLRCSPMKGHSHVYWYRQLPEEGLKFMVYLQKENIIDESGMPKERFSAEFPKEGPSILRIQQVVRGDSAAYFCASSPGHRAANYGYTFGSGTRLTVV.

This clone was recorded only once. The rearrangement uses TRBV7-6 and TRBJ2-3; perhaps TRBD1 as D (6 bases). Germline CDR1 and CDR2: SGHVS and FNYEAQ. The CDR3 runs 15 residues. V lost 4 bases to trimming and J lost 0 bases, with 11 bases between them. The CDR3 region is CASSSQGQSTDTQYF. Here the CDR3 DNA reads TGTGCCAGCAGCTCCCAAGGACAGAGCACAGATACGCAGTATTTT.

The chain combines TRBV19 with TRBJ2-1, with D possibly TRBD2 on 7 matching bases. The CDR3 contains 16 residues. V dropped 3 bases and J dropped 6 bases, with 18 bases sitting between them. Germline values: CDR1 LNHDA, CDR2 SQIVND (reference sequence). DNA of the CDR3: TGTGCCAGTAGTATTAGCACGTTAGGGGGGGTCAATGAGCAGTTCTTC. This encodes CASSISTLGGVNEQFF.

J is TRBJ2-2 and V is TRBV18; TRBD1 might be the D (6 bases). The V and J ends lost 2 bases and 4 bases respectively, with 11 bases between them. Per germline, CDR1 KGHSH and CDR2 LQKENI. The CDR3 is made up of 15 amino acids. CDR3 region: CASSPFRGRTGELFF. CDR3 bases: TGTGCCAGCTCACCATTCAGGGGACGCACCGGGGAGCTGTTTTTT.

This clone has just a few counts. This rearrangement joins TRBV7-9 to TRBJ2-5; 8 bases are shared with TRBD2. The CDR3 totals 16 residues. Trimming took 5 bases from V and 2 from J; bases not matched to a gene: 10. The germline V gene encodes CDR1 SEHNR and CDR2 FQNEAQ (reference sequence). The CDR3 loop is CASSLKLAGEQETQYF. The CDR3 DNA sequence: TGTGCCAGCAGCCTGAAGCTAGCGGGTGAACAAGAGACCCAGTACTTC. The entire variable domain, with the rest obtained from reference TRBV7-9 and TRBJ2-5, is as follows: DTGVSQNPRHKITKRGQNVTFRCDPISEHNRLYWYRQTLGQGPEFLTYFQNEAQLEKSRLLSDRFSAERPKGSFSTLEIQRTEQGDSAMYLCASSLKLAGEQETQYFGPGTRLLVL.

The J gene is TRBJ2-7, the V gene TRBV5-1; TRBD1 or TRBD2 may be the D gene (7 bases each). The CDR3 spans 15 residues. CDR1 is SGHRS and CDR2 is YFSETQ in the germline V gene. The ends were cut back, 4 bases at V and 5 bases at J, with 19 bases in the middle. CDR3 region: CASSRGGEGAHEQYF. In DNA, the CDR3 is TGCGCCAGCAGCCGAGGTGGGGAGGGGGCCCACGAGCAGTACTTC.

This clone was seen a few times. The V call is TRBV27, the J call TRBJ1-1; D ambiguous. Trimming stripped 5 bases from V and 3 bases from J, with 10 bases between. This CDR3 is 13 amino acids long. Germline V gene lookup returns CDR1 MNHEY and CDR2 SMNVEV (reference sequence). DNA of the CDR3: TGTGCCAGCAGTACCCGACGCGACACTGAAGCTTTCTTT. Translation gives CASSTRRDTEAFF.

A few counts support this clone. The chain couples TRBV7-3 to TRBJ2-7; TRBD2 matches 10 bases. Germline lookup yields CDR1 SGHTA and CDR2 FQGTGA. There are 16 residues in the CDR3. With V trimmed by 5 bases and J by 5 bases, 12 bases remained unmatched. CDR3: CASSPGRAGGPHEQYF. In nucleotides, the CDR3 is TGTGCCAGCAGCCCAGGTCGAGCGGGAGGGCCCCACGAGCAGTACTTC.

The chain employs TRBV29-1 and TRBJ2-2; D unresolved. The V end lost 4 bases, the J end lost 0 bases, and 9 bases lay between the germline ends. The germline V gene has CDR1 SQVTM and CDR2 ANQGSEA. CDR3 length: 14 residues. In DNA, the CDR3 is TGCAGCGTTGTTCAGAACGCGAACACCGGGGAGCTGTTTTTT. Encoded protein: CSVVQNANTGELFF.

This clone was recorded a few times. This chain uses TRBV30 with TRBJ1-2, with TRBD1 matching over 9 bases. Unmatched junction bases numbered 7, after V lost 7 bases and J lost 4 bases. The CDR3 spans 13 residues. The germline V gene encodes CDR1 GTSNPN and CDR2 SVGIG (reference sequence). The CDR3, as DNA: TGTGCCTCCCCGGGACAGGGTATCTATGGCTACACCTTC. Its translation is CASPGQGIYGYTF.

V usage is TRBV5-5 and J usage is TRBJ1-4; D remains unclear. The V end was cut by 2 bases, the J end by 0 bases, with 17 bases between. The CDR3 runs 18 residues. Germline V gene data show CDR1 as SGHKS and CDR2 as YYEKEE (reference sequence). The CDR3 loop is CASSFHRDSLATNEKLFF. The CDR3 DNA is TGTGCCAGCAGCTTCCACCGAGATAGTCTTGCAACTAATGAAAAACTGTTTTTT.

This clone was observed a single time. The rearrangement uses TRBV7-3 and TRBJ1-2; D is undetermined. This CDR3 comprises 13 residues. The V end was cut by 2 bases, the J end by 6 bases, with 10 bases between. Germline V lookup: CDR1 SGHTA, CDR2 FQGTGA. The CDR3: CASSLDFGDGYTF. The DNA for the CDR3 is TGTGCCAGCAGCTTAGACTTTGGCGATGGCTACACCTTC.

The table lists this clone with a few counts. This chain connects TRBV6-5 to TRBJ2-3; D not resolved. Germline values: CDR1 MNHEY, CDR2 SVGAGI. Trimming left V 5 bases short and J 2 bases short, with 5 bases between. The CDR3 spans 12 residues. The CDR3 region has the DNA TGTGCCAGCAGTCCCTTCACAGATACGCAGTATTTT. This sequence encodes CASSPFTDTQYF.

This clone was seen a single time. The chain recombines TRBV12-3 or TRBV12-4 with TRBJ2-3; D is ambiguous. The V end lost 3 bases, the J end lost 4 bases, and 8 bases lay between the germline ends. The CDR3 sequence is 13 residues long. The CDR3 region has the DNA TGTGCCAGCAGTTTTTTGAGTGCAGATACGCAGTATTTT. Amino acid sequence: CASSFLSADTQYF.

V and J are TRBV3-1 (or the pseudogene TRBV3-2) and TRBJ2-1, with 10 nucleotides matching TRBD2. The germline gives CDR1 LGHDT, CDR2 YNNKEL (reference sequence). The CDR3 runs to 16 residues. V gave up 8 bases and J gave up 1 base; unmatched junction bases: 8. CDR3 sequence: CASGASGGRSYNEQFF. As DNA, the CDR3 is TGTGCCAGCGGGGCTAGCGGGGGCCGGTCCTACAATGAGCAGTTCTTC.

CDR3 loop: CASSPGTGGLNDSYEQYF. The CDR3 coding sequence is TGTGCCAGCAGCCCCGGGACAGGGGGCCTTAACGACTCCTACGAGCAGTACTTC. The chain recombines TRBV7-6 with TRBJ2-7, with TRBD1 matching 12 bases. The germline V gene encodes CDR1 SGHVS and CDR2 FNYEAQ. This CDR3 has 18 amino acids. J lost 0 bases, V lost 5 bases, and 11 bases had no gene match. Looking up the rest from reference TRBV7-6 and TRBJ2-7 gives the full variable domain: GAGVSQSPRYKVTKRGQDVALRCDPISGHVSLYWYRQALGQGPEFLTYFNYEAQQDKSGLPNDRFSAERPEGSISTLTIQRTEQRDSAMYRCASSPGTGGLNDSYEQYFGPGTRLTVT.

This chain joins TRBV4-1 and TRBJ2-5; D is possibly TRBD2 (6 bases). CDR3 length: 14 residues. Trimming took off 3 bases at V and 5 bases at J, with 13 bases between the two ends. Germline V gives CDR1 MGHRA, CDR2 YSYEKL. The CDR3, as DNA: TGCGCCAGCAGCCAGAGACTAGAGAGGGAGACCCAGTACTTC. Protein sequence: CASSQRLERETQYF.

The chain carries TRBV7-2 and TRBJ2-3; 8 nucleotides agree with TRBD2. This CDR3 comprises 15 residues. V gave up 5 bases and J gave up 1 base; unmatched junction bases: 5. Germline V CDR1 and CDR2: SGHTA, FQGNSA. CDR3 protein: CASSRTSPRTDTQYF. In DNA form, the CDR3 reads TGTGCCAGCAGCAGGACTAGCCCCCGCACAGATACGCAGTATTTT.

V is TRBV2 and J is TRBJ1-6; D is uncertain. The germline V gene encodes CDR1 SNHLY and CDR2 FYNNEI. The CDR3 loop spans 13 amino acids. V lost 6 bases to trimming and J lost 8 bases, with 11 bases between them. CDR3 nucleotide sequence: TGTGCCAGCAGGGGCCTTATGGATTCACCCCTCCACTTT. It codes for CASRGLMDSPLHF. Drawing the rest from reference TRBV2 and TRBJ1-6, the complete variable domain is EPEVTQTPSHQVTQMGQEVILRCVPISNHLYFYWYRQILGQKVEFLVSFYNNEISEKSEIFDDQFSVERPDGSNFTLKIRSTKLEDSAMYFCASRGLMDSPLHFGNGTRLTVT.

V is TRBV7-2 and J is TRBJ1-2; no clear D. The germline V gene has CDR1 SGHTA and CDR2 FQGNSA. The length of the CDR3 is 12 residues. Trimming left V 2 bases short and J 4 bases short, with 5 bases between. CDR3: CASSLSSYGYTF. The CDR3 DNA reads TGTGCCAGCAGCTTATCCAGCTATGGCTACACCTTC.

The table lists this clone with a count of one. This rearrangement joins TRBV7-3 to TRBJ2-1, with TRBD2 identical over 9 bases. CDR1 and CDR2 (germline): SGHTA, FQGTGA. V was clipped by 2 bases and J by 7 bases; unmatched bases: 3. This CDR3 is 14 amino acids long. For the CDR3, the DNA is TGTGCCAGCAGCTTAGCGGGAGGGCCGAATGAGCAGTTCTTC. As protein: CASSLAGGPNEQFF.

The chain has TRBV27 and TRBJ2-4; possibly TRBD1 for D (5 bases). V lost 4 bases and J 6 bases, leaving 7 bases between the germline ends. The CDR3 is 12 residues long. CDR1 is MNHEY, CDR2 SMNVEV, per germline (reference sequence). CDR3 protein: CASSYRGNIQYF. The CDR3 bases are TGTGCCAGCAGTTATAGGGGAAACATTCAGTACTTC.